The 21 T cell receptor beta chains given below trace back to one sample, sequenced in a study of cytomegalovirus exposure and HLA in healthy donors. The PCR used 60 Vbeta and 13 Jbeta primers. Some clones are missing from TCRdb's copy, which holds only in-frame ones; the method was immunoSEQ multiplex PCR. The repertoire table contains 45,000 to 60,000 clones. Material: PBMCs. The source is a female donor in good health and CMV-seronegative.

The genes are TRBV7-3 and TRBJ1-2; 10 bases line up with TRBD1. CDR3 size: 15 residues. V lost 5 bases, J lost 5 bases, and 8 bases stayed unmatched. CDR1 SGHTA and CDR2 FQGTGA come from the germline V gene. The CDR3 coding sequence is TGTGCCAGCAGCCCACTCCCGGGACAGGGGTATGGCTACACCTTC. Translation gives CASSPLPGQGYGYTF.

The J gene is TRBJ2-7, the V gene TRBV27, with 11 bases identical to TRBD1. V lost 5 bases and J lost 0; bases outside the gene matches: 3. The CDR3 runs 15 residues. The germline V gene encodes CDR1 MNHEY and CDR2 SMNVEV (reference sequence). The CDR3 reads CASSAGTGGSYEQYF. CDR3 nucleotide sequence: TGTGCCAGCAGTGCCGGGACAGGGGGCTCCTACGAGCAGTACTTC.

The chain couples TRBV5-1 to TRBJ2-7; the match to TRBD1 covers 8 bases. In germline, CDR1 is SGHRS, CDR2 YFSETQ. J was trimmed by 5 bases and V by 1 base; bases with no gene match: 8. The CDR3 consists of 15 residues. This CDR3 is CASSLPGGLGDEQYF. Here the CDR3 DNA reads TGCGCCAGCAGCTTGCCAGGGGGCCTTGGCGACGAGCAGTACTTC.

V and J are TRBV6-5 and TRBJ1-1; D is unresolved. Germline assignment: CDR1 MNHEY and CDR2 SVGAGI. With 3 bases removed from V and 0 bases from J, the gap between germline ends came to 11 bases. This CDR3 has 15 amino acids. The CDR3 coding sequence is TGTGCCAGCAGTTATGTCTCAGGAATGAACACTGAAGCTTTCTTT. Translating gives CASSYVSGMNTEAFF.

The chain joins TRBV19 to TRBJ1-1; D call uncertain. Germline CDR1 LNHDA, CDR2 SQIVND (reference sequence). V dropped 6 bases and J dropped 1 base, with 9 bases sitting between them. The CDR3 totals 13 residues. Written as DNA, the CDR3 is TGTGCCAGTAGGGTCCGGGAGAACACTGAAGCTTTCTTT. It specifies CASRVRENTEAFF.

V usage is TRBV7-9 and J usage is TRBJ1-1; D is possibly TRBD1 (5 bases). Germline V gives CDR1 SEHNR, CDR2 FQNEAQ (reference sequence). The CDR3 sequence is 15 residues long. The V and J ends lost 5 bases and 4 bases respectively, with 17 bases between them. The CDR3 protein is CASSPRKEGSTEAFF. CDR3 DNA sequence: TGTGCCAGCAGCCCACGGAAGGAGGGGTCCACTGAAGCTTTCTTT.

The CDR3 DNA is TGTGCCAGTAGTATCGGACAGGGGGCTGGCTACACCTTC. As protein: CASSIGQGAGYTF. The V and J genes are TRBV19 and TRBJ1-2; 11 positions agree with TRBD1. Per the germline V gene, CDR1 is LNHDA and CDR2 is SQIVND (reference sequence). V shed 3 bases, J shed 7 bases, and the junction held 1 base outside the gene matches. The CDR3 has 13 residues.

This sequence joins TRBV10-3 and TRBJ2-7; 8 nucleotides match TRBD2. Germline V lookup: CDR1 ENHRY, CDR2 SYGVKD. The J segment lost 2 bases and the V segment lost 0 bases, leaving 12 bases of the junction unmatched. CDR3 length: 18 residues. DNA of the CDR3: TGTGCCATCAGTGAGTCTGATAGCGGGATATTCGGCGCCTACGAGCAGTACTTC. It is translated as CAISESDSGIFGAYEQYF.

The rearrangement uses TRBV19 and TRBJ2-5; no reliable D call. Germline loops: CDR1 LNHDA, CDR2 SQIVND (reference sequence). V dropped 4 bases and J dropped 2 bases, with 17 bases sitting between them. The CDR3 extends over 16 amino acids. The CDR3 DNA reads as TGTGCCAGTAGTACCCCGACCCCTCAGCGACAAGAGACCCAGTACTTC. Translation gives CASSTPTPQRQETQYF.

The chain links TRBV5-6 to TRBJ2-7, with D perhaps matching TRBD2 (5 bases). CDR3 size: 14 residues. With 4 bases removed from V and 3 bases from J, the gap between germline ends came to 14 bases. Germline loops: CDR1 SGHDT, CDR2 YYEEEE. CDR3 coding DNA: TGTGCCAGCAGCCTCCGGGGTATTTTCTACGAGCAGTACTTC. Translated, it gives CASSLRGIFYEQYF.

This sequence joins TRBV30 and TRBJ2-7, with 11 bases matching TRBD1. Germline CDR1 and CDR2: GTSNPN and SVGIG (reference sequence). Trimming at V came to 8 bases and at J to 2 bases, leaving 11 bases not matched to a gene. The CDR3 extends over 15 amino acids. The CDR3 reads CALIPGDRGTYEQYF. Here the CDR3 DNA reads TGTGCCCTCATCCCTGGGGACAGGGGGACCTACGAGCAGTACTTC. The full variable domain, with the rest looked up from reference TRBV30 and TRBJ2-7, is SQTIHQWPATLVQPVGSPLSLECTVEGTSNPNLYWYRQAAGRGLQLLFYSVGIGQISSEVPQNLSASRPQDRQFILSSKKLLLSDSGFYLCALIPGDRGTYEQYFGPGTRLTVT.

The chain combines TRBV15 with TRBJ2-3, with a tentative D call TRBD2 (6 bases). The CDR3 consists of 16 residues. Trimming stripped 0 bases from V and 0 bases from J, with 10 bases between. Germline V gene data show CDR1 as LNHNV and CDR2 as YYDKDF (reference sequence). DNA of the CDR3: TGTGCCACCAGCAGAGAAGGAGGGTGGAGCACAGATACGCAGTATTTT. This codes for CATSREGGWSTDTQYF.

The rearrangement uses TRBV6-5 and TRBJ2-1, with 9 bases identical to TRBD1. V was clipped by 10 bases and J by 6 bases; unmatched bases: 10. CDR1 is MNHEY, CDR2 SVGAGI, per germline. CDR3 size: 14 residues. DNA for the CDR3: TGTGCCACGAACCGGGACAGGGCACCCAATGAGCAGTTCTTC. This translates into CATNRDRAPNEQFF.

The V call is TRBV7-2, the J call TRBJ2-1, with D perhaps matching TRBD2 (5 bases). The CDR3 runs to 15 residues. V dropped 3 bases and J dropped 5 bases, with 14 bases sitting between them. Germline CDR1 SGHTA, CDR2 FQGNSA. The CDR3 spells CASSFLSSYHNEQFF. The CDR3 coding sequence is TGTGCCAGCAGCTTCCTGTCTAGCTACCACAATGAGCAGTTCTTC.

The V and J genes are TRBV29-1 and TRBJ2-7; 7 positions agree with TRBD1. The V gene end was trimmed by 7 bases and the J gene end by 2 bases; junction bases not matched to a gene: 8. The CDR3 sequence is 13 residues long. Germline V gives CDR1 SQVTM, CDR2 ANQGSEA. The CDR3: CSAGQEIAYEQYF. The CDR3 nucleotides are TGCAGCGCAGGACAGGAAATTGCCTACGAGCAGTACTTC.

The rearrangement joins TRBV6-5 to TRBJ2-3, with TRBD1 matching 7 bases. The V and J ends lost 6 bases and 2 bases, in that order; junction bases with no gene match: 8. Germline CDR1 MNHEY, CDR2 SVGAGI. This CDR3 has 15 amino acids. The CDR3 here is CASRRLQGNTDTQYF. CDR3 bases: TGTGCCAGCAGACGCCTACAGGGGAACACAGATACGCAGTATTTT.

The chain carries TRBV2 and TRBJ2-3; tentative D call: TRBD1 (6 bases). Trimming left V 6 bases short and J 0 bases short, with 16 bases between. There are 16 residues in the CDR3. Per germline, CDR1 SNHLY and CDR2 FYNNEI. CDR3 coding DNA: TGTGCCAGCAGCGGCCGGACAGAACCTAGCACAGATACGCAGTATTTT. This translates into CASSGRTEPSTDTQYF.

The rearrangement uses TRBV6-5 and TRBJ1-5; TRBD1 might be the D (6 bases). Germline CDR1 reads MNHEY; CDR2 reads SVGAGI. With 6 bases removed from V and 3 bases from J, the gap between germline ends came to 12 bases. This CDR3 spans 14 amino acids. The CDR3, as DNA: TGTGCCAGCAGAGCCACAGGGAACAATCAGCCCCAGCATTTT. This sequence encodes CASRATGNNQPQHF.

The chain is built from TRBV29-1 and TRBJ2-3; 7 bases match TRBD2. Trimming removed 7 bases from V and 5 bases from J; junction bases left unmatched: 15. CDR1 and CDR2 from the germline V gene are SQVTM and ANQGSEA. The CDR3 length is 15 residues. CDR3 amino acids: CSGGGGEGAEDTQYF. Written as DNA, the CDR3 is TGCAGCGGGGGGGGTGGAGAGGGAGCGGAAGATACGCAGTATTTT.

J is TRBJ2-7 and V is TRBV27; tentatively, D is TRBD2 (5 bases). The CDR3 sequence is 14 residues long. The germline CDR1 and CDR2 sequences are MNHEY and SMNVEV (reference sequence). Trimming removed 6 bases from V and 1 base from J, with 13 bases in between. CDR3 residues: CASSLGKVSYEQYF. CDR3 in DNA: TGTGCCAGCAGCCTCGGGAAAGTTTCCTACGAGCAGTACTTC.

The chain carries TRBV30 and TRBJ2-1, with 8 bases identical to TRBD2. Per germline, CDR1 GTSNPN and CDR2 SVGIG (reference sequence). The CDR3 loop spans 14 amino acids. CDR3 nucleotides: TGTGCTTATAACCTAGCGGGCGTAATCAATGAGCAGTTCTTC. Translation gives CAYNLAGVINEQFF.